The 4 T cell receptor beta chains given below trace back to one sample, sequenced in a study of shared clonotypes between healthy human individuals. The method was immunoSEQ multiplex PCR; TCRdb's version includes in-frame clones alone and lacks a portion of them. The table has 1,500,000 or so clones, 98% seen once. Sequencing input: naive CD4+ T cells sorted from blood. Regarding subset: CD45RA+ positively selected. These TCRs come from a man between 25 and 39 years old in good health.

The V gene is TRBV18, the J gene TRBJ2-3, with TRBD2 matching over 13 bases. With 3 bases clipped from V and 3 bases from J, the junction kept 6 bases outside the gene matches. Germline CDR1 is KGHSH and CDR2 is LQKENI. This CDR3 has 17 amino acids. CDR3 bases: TGTGCCAGCTCACCGGGACTAGCGGGACTACGGACAGATACGCAGTATTTT. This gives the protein CASSPGLAGLRTDTQYF.

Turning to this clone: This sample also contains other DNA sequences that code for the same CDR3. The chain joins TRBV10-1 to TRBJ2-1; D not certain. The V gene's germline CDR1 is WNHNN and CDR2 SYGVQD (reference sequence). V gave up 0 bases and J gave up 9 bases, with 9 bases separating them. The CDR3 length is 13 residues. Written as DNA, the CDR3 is TGCGCCAGCAGTGAGTCAGGCCGGAGTGAGCAGTTCTTC. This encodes CASSESGRSEQFF.

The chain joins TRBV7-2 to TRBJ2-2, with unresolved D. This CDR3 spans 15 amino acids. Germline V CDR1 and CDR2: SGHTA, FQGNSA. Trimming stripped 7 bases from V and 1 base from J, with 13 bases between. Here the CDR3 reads CASTPPALNTGELFF. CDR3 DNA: TGTGCCAGCACCCCGCCGGCTTTGAACACCGGGGAGCTGTTTTTT.

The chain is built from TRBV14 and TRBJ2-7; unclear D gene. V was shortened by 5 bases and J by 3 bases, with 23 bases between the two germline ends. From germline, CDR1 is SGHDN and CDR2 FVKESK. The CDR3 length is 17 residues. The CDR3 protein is CASSAFPERPAGYEQYF. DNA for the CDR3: TGTGCCAGCAGCGCATTCCCCGAGCGCCCTGCCGGCTACGAGCAGTACTTC.